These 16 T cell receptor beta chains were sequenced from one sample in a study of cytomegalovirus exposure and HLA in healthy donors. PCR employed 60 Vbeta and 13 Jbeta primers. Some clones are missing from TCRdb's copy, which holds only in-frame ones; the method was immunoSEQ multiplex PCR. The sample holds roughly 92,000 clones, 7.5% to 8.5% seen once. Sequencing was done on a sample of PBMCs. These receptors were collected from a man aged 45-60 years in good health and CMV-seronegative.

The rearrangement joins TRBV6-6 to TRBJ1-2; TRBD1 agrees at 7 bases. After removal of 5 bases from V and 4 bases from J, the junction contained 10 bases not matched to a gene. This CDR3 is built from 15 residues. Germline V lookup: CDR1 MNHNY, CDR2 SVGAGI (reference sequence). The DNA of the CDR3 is TGTGCCAGCAGTCACCCGGAAGGGGGCGCCTATGGCTACACCTTC. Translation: CASSHPEGGAYGYTF.

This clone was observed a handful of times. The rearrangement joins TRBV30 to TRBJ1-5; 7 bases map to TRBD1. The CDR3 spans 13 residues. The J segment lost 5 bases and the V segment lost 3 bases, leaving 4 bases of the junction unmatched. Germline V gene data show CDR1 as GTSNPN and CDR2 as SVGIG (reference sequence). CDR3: CAWSRGQDQPQHF. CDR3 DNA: TGTGCCTGGAGCCGAGGACAGGATCAGCCCCAGCATTTT.

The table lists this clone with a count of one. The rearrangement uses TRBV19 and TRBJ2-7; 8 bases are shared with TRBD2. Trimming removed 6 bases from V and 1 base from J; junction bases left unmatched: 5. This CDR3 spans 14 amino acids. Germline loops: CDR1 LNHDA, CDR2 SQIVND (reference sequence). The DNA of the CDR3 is TGTGCCAGTAGCGAACTAGCGGCTTCCTACGAGCAGTACTTC. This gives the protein CASSELAASYEQYF.

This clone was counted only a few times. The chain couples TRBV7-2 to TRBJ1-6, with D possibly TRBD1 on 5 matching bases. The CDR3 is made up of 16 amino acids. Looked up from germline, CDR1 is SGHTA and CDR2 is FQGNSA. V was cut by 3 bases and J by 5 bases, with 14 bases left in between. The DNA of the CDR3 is TGTGCCAGCAGCTTTCCGGGGGTGGGGGATAATTCACCCCTCCACTTT. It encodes CASSFPGVGDNSPLHF.

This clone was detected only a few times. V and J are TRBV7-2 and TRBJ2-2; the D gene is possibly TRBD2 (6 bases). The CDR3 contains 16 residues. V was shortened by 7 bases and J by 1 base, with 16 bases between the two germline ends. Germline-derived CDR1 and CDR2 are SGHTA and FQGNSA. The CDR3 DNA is TGTGCCAGCACCCCCGGACTACGAGAGAACACCGGGGAGCTGTTTTTT. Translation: CASTPGLRENTGELFF.

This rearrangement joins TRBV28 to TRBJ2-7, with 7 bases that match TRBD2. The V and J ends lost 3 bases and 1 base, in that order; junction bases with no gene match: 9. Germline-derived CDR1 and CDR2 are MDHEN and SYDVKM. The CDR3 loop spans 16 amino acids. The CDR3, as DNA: TGTGCCAGCAGTTTTTGGGGGGGGGTCGAGTCCTACGAGCAGTACTTC. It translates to CASSFWGGVESYEQYF.

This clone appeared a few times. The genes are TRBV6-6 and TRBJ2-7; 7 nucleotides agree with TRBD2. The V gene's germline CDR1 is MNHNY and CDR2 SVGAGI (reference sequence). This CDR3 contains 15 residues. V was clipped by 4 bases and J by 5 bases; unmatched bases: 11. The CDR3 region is CASSFPMTSMHEQYF. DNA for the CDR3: TGTGCCAGCAGTTTCCCGATGACTAGCATGCACGAGCAGTACTTC.

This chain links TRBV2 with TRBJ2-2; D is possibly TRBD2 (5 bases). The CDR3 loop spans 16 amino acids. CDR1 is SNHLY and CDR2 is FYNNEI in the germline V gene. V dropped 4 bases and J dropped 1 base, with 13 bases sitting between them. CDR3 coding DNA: TGTGCCAGCAGTGGTAGCGCCCCTCAGAACACCGGGGAGCTGTTTTTT. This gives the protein CASSGSAPQNTGELFF.

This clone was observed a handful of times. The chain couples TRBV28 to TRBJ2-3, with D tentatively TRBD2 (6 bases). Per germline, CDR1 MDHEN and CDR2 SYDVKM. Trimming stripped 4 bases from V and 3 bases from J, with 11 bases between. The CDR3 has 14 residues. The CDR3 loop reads CASSSETRTDTQYF. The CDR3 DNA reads TGTGCCAGCAGTTCGGAGACTAGAACAGATACGCAGTATTTT.

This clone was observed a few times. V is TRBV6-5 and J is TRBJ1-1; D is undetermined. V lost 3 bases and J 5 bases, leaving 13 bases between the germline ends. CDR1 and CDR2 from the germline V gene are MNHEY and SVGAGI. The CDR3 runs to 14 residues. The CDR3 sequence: CASSYAGRRTEAFF. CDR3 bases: TGTGCCAGCAGTTATGCGGGCAGGCGGACTGAAGCTTTCTTT.

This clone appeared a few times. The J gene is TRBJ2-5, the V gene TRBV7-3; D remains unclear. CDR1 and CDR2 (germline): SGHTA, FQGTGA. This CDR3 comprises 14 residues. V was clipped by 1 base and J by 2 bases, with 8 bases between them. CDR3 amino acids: CASSLSPTQETQYF. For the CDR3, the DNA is TGTGCCAGCAGCTTAAGCCCTACTCAAGAGACCCAGTACTTC. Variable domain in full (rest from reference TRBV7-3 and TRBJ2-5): GAGVSQTPSNKVTEKGKYVELRCDPISGHTALYWYRQSLGQGPEFLIYFQGTGAADDSGLPNDRFFAVRPEGSVSTLKIQRTERGDSAVYLCASSLSPTQETQYFGPGTRLLVL.

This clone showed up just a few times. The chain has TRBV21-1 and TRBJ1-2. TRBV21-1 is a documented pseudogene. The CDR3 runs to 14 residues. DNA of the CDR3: TGTGCCAGCGATTCTGGAGGGAGGATCTACGGCTACACCTTC. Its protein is CASDSGGRIYGYTF.

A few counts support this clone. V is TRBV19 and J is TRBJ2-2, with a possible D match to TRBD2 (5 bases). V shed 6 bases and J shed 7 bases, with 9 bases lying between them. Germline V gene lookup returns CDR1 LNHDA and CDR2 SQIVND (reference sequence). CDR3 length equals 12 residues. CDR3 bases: TGTGCCAGTAGCCCCGGGGTCGGGGAGCTGTTTTTT. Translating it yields CASSPGVGELFF. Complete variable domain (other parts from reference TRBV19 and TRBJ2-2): DGGITQSPKYLFRKEGQNVTLSCEQNLNHDAMYWYRQDPGQGLRLIYYSQIVNDFQKGDIAEGYSVSREKKESFPLTVTSAQKNPTAFYLCASSPGVGELFFGEGSRLTVL.

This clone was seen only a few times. This CDR3 reads CASSRGLAGGGDTDTQYF. In DNA form, the CDR3 reads TGTGCCAGCAGTAGGGGACTAGCGGGAGGTGGGGACACAGATACGCAGTATTTT. V usage is TRBV2 and J usage is TRBJ2-3; 15 bases are a match to TRBD2. J lost 2 bases, V lost 5 bases, and 8 bases had no gene match. Per germline, CDR1 SNHLY and CDR2 FYNNEI. The CDR3 length is 18 residues.

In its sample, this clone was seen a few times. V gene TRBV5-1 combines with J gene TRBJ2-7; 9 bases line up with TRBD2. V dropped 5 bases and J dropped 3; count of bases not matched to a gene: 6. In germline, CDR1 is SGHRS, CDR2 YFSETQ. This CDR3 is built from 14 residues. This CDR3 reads CASSFVSGSYEQYF. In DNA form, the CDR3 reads TGCGCCAGCAGTTTTGTTAGCGGGAGCTACGAGCAGTACTTC.

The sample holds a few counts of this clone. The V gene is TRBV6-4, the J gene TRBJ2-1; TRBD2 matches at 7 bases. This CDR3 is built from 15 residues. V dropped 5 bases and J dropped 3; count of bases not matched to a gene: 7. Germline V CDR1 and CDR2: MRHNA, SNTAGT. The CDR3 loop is CASSPLAGDYNEQFF. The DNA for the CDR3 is TGTGCCAGCAGTCCTTTGGCGGGAGACTACAATGAGCAGTTCTTC.